This T cell receptor beta chain was identified in a study of T-cell reconstitution after alpha-beta-depleted transplantation in children. Preparing the TCRbeta library involved the use of unique molecular identifiers. MiXCR, run by TCRdb on the PCR reads, gives a single entry per CDR3 protein. The sample lists 190,000 or so distinct CDR3 sequences; roughly 6.3% were seen once. Points from the study as a whole: Some patients showed high day-60 TCRbeta diversity, which derived from surviving recipient T cells and thymic progenitors. Alpha-beta T cells present about two months after transplant were reported to originate from several hundred expanded graft clones. T-cell numbers and diversity, one year after transplant, stemmed largely from T cells that were newly produced.

This clonotype was seen many times. Its antigen is still unknown. This CDR3 has 11 amino acids. This receptor was identified in a girl less than two years old with combined immunodeficiency, due to receive a stem cell transplant. This material consisted of PBMCs, taken before TCRalphabeta/CD19-depleted stem cell transplant. The chain joins TRBV21-1 to TRBJ2-7. TRBV21-1 represents a pseudogene. The CDR3 nucleotides read TGTGCCAGCAGCAAACTGGGGGAGCAGTACTTC. It is translated as CASSKLGEQYF.